A few counts support the clone carrying this TCR beta chain. Antigen unknown. The sample originates from a study of a mutant IDH1 vaccine in newly diagnosed glioma. The germline V gene encodes CDR1 MNHNS and CDR2 SASEGT. Trimming cost V 8 bases and J 8 bases, with 4 bases left between them. The CDR3 has 9 amino acids. This sample's time point: week 47, end of study. Topical imiquimod accompanied each vaccine dose, which consisted of 300 ug of mutant IDH1 20-mer peptide. Assay used: immunoSEQ multiplex PCR; TCRdb lists only in-frame clones, some missing. The data contain over 75,000 clones, more than 80% of them singletons.

The chain has TRBV6-1 and TRBJ1-5; the D is unclear. The source is a man aged 35-49 years with glioma. The starting material was PBMCs, obtained from a glioma patient whose treatment included an IDH1 peptide vaccine. CDR3 region: CASGEPQHF. In DNA form, the CDR3 reads TGTGCCAGCGGGGAGCCCCAGCATTTT.